Given below is one T cell receptor (beta chain) in context. Its antigen is undetermined. The data stem from a study of shared clonotypes between healthy human individuals. Study outcomes and limitations: Specimens sampled were limited to blood, with tissue repertoires likely differing.

A CD45RA+ naive subset and a CD45RA-negative memory subset were split from CD4+ cells. The protocol was immunoSEQ multiplex PCR, while the TCRdb copy is restricted to in-frame clones and leaves out a portion. The table includes 730,000 or so clones, around 72% detected once. V lost 3 bases, J lost 3 bases, and 6 bases lay in between. Germline V gives CDR1 GTSNPN, CDR2 SVGIG (reference sequence). CDR3 length: 11 amino acids. Sequencing used memory CD4+ T cells sorted from blood. Subset in this sample: CD45RA-negative fraction. This TCR came from a woman aged 25 to 39 in good health. This chain links TRBV30 with TRBJ2-7; D gene uncertain. As DNA, the CDR3 is TGTGCCTGGAGACACAACTACGAGCAGTACTTC. It yields the protein CAWRHNYEQYF.